Included here is one T cell receptor (beta chain) sequence, with context. The antigen is unknown. These data come from a study of early T cells in non-severe SARS-CoV-2 infection. Study-wide context: RNA in bulk from unsorted whole blood was sequenced, and chains were unpaired. Study outcomes and limitations: Using VDJdb, the matching emphasized anti-spike CD8 responses while missing private and CD4 specificities.

The germline V gene encodes CDR1 SGHKS and CDR2 YYEKEE (reference sequence). This CDR3 comprises 15 residues. Deletions cut 0 bases from V and 2 bases from J, with 11 bases between. Researchers attached unique molecular identifiers to individual cDNA molecules. TCRdb re-analysed the 5' RACE reads in MiXCR, keeping a single row per CDR3 protein. Of around 30,000 distinct CDR3 sequences in the sample, 5.6% were seen once. The source material was whole blood. This sequence joins TRBV5-5 and TRBJ1-2; D call uncertain. This clonotype originated in an adult who was a healthcare worker with PCR-confirmed SARS-CoV-2 infection or an uninfected control (not recorded which). CDR3 bases: TGTGCCAGCAGCTTGGTGGTGGGATTAAACTATGGCTACACCTTC. It is translated as CASSLVVGLNYGYTF.